The 30 T cell receptor beta chains listed next were all sequenced from one sample in a study of siplizumab effects on memory and regulatory T cells. Assay used: immunoSEQ multiplex PCR; TCRdb lists only in-frame clones, some missing. The repertoire holds about 100,000 clones, with about 90% as singletons. Sequencing input: CD4+ T cells sorted from blood. The receptors shown here come from a human donor in good health. Some clones in this sample may be carry-over from other donors' samples.

The chain uses TRBV5-1 and TRBJ2-5; 8 bases line up with TRBD1. From germline, CDR1 is SGHRS and CDR2 YFSETQ. Trimming took 0 bases from V and 5 from J; bases not matched to a gene: 6. CDR3 size: 15 residues. CDR3 nucleotide sequence: TGCGCCAGCAGCTTGGAGTCAGGGGGCTGGGAGACCCAGTACTTC. This encodes CASSLESGGWETQYF.

The chain joins TRBV6-5 to TRBJ1-2, with D unclear. Germline CDR1 and CDR2: MNHEY and SVGAGI. This CDR3 is built from 13 residues. The V gene lost 7 bases and the J gene lost 3 bases, with 12 bases spanning the gap. The DNA of the CDR3 is TGTGCCAGCACCCAGGCTTGGGACTATGGCTACACCTTC. This encodes CASTQAWDYGYTF.

The CDR3 loop reads CAWRRAATGELFF. CDR3 DNA: TGTGCCTGGAGAAGGGCAGCGACCGGGGAGCTGTTTTTT. V and J are TRBV30 and TRBJ2-2; D remains unclear. Germline-derived CDR1 and CDR2 are GTSNPN and SVGIG (reference sequence). Between the trimmed V and J ends, which lost 3 bases and 5 bases, there was a span of 10 bases. The CDR3 length is 13 residues.

The chain has TRBV7-9 and TRBJ2-7; no reliable D call. The CDR3 is 12 residues long. Germline V gene data show CDR1 as SEHNR and CDR2 as FQNEAQ (reference sequence). Trimming stripped 4 bases from V and 3 bases from J, with 7 bases between. For the CDR3, the DNA is TGTGCCAGCAGCTCAACCCTCTACGAGCAGTACTTC. Translation: CASSSTLYEQYF.

V gene TRBV4-2 combines with J gene TRBJ2-3, with D hard to call. Germline-derived CDR1 and CDR2 are LGHNA and YNFKEQ. V lost 1 base to trimming and J lost 3 bases, with 11 bases between them. The CDR3 runs 15 residues. DNA of the CDR3: TGTGCCAGCAGCCAAGGTGGGAAGGTTACAGATACGCAGTATTTT. It translates to CASSQGGKVTDTQYF.

The chain has TRBV11-2 and TRBJ2-7, with D tentatively TRBD2 (6 bases). V lost 8 bases and J 1 base, leaving 15 bases between the germline ends. CDR1 SGHAT and CDR2 FQNNGV come from the germline V gene. The CDR3 length is 14 residues. The DNA of the CDR3 is TGTGCCAGCTCGAGGGCGGGAAAGTCCTACGAGCAGTACTTC. Its protein product is CASSRAGKSYEQYF.

V usage is TRBV6-1 and J usage is TRBJ1-4, with TRBD1 as a possible D gene (5 bases). Trimming shortened V by 5 bases and J by 8 bases, and 15 bases separated the two germline ends. CDR3 size: 14 residues. Germline V gene lookup returns CDR1 MNHNS and CDR2 SASEGT. The CDR3 loop is CASSFQGQYEKLFF. CDR3 nucleotide sequence: TGTGCCAGCAGTTTCCAGGGTCAATACGAAAAACTGTTTTTT.

The chain couples TRBV7-9 to TRBJ2-7; the match to TRBD2 covers 10 bases. With 3 bases clipped from V and 5 bases from J, the junction kept 13 bases outside the gene matches. The CDR3 spans 17 residues. Germline CDR1 reads SEHNR; CDR2 reads FQNEAQ (reference sequence). The CDR3 DNA sequence: TGTGCCAGCAGCTTTTCTAGCGGGAGTCAAATCGTCGACGAGCAGTACTTC. Protein product: CASSFSSGSQIVDEQYF.

The chain carries TRBV6-1 and TRBJ2-2; TRBD1 matches 7 bases. Germline CDR1 and CDR2: MNHNS and SASEGT. This CDR3 has 13 residues. The ends lost 4 bases at V and 6 bases at J; junction bases unmatched: 2. CDR3 sequence (DNA): TGTGCCAGCAGTGGACAGGGCTCCGGGGAGCTGTTTTTT. This codes for CASSGQGSGELFF.

This clone was seen a single time. The chain links TRBV6-1 to TRBJ2-7; D is perhaps TRBD1 (5 bases). This CDR3 is 13 amino acids long. Germline CDR1 reads MNHNS; CDR2 reads SASEGT. The germline V and J ends were trimmed by 5 bases and 4 bases, with 12 bases remaining between them. The CDR3 DNA sequence: TGTGCCAGCAGTCAGGACATACGGTACGAGCAGTACTTC. Protein product: CASSQDIRYEQYF.

This CDR3 reads CATSRDTGYAPGRETQYF. The CDR3 nucleotides read TGTGCCACCAGCAGAGATACTGGTTATGCCCCGGGGAGAGAGACCCAGTACTTC. The rearrangement links TRBV15 to TRBJ2-5; weak D call: TRBD2 (5 bases). CDR1 and CDR2 (germline): LNHNV, YYDKDF (reference sequence). The CDR3 covers 18 residues. The ends were cut back, 0 bases at V and 4 bases at J, with 21 bases in the middle. Based on the CDR3 plus reference TRBV15 and TRBJ2-5, the full variable domain is DAMVIQNPRYQVTQFGKPVTLSCSQTLNHNVMYWYQQKSSQAPKLLFHYYDKDFNNEADTPDNFQSRRPNTSFCFLDIRSPGLGDTAMYLCATSRDTGYAPGRETQYFGPGTRLLVL.

This chain uses TRBV4-1 with TRBJ1-3; 10 bases agree with TRBD1. This CDR3 has 14 amino acids. Germline V gene sequence: CDR1 MGHRA, CDR2 YSYEKL. V lost 4 bases, J lost 4 bases, and 1 base stayed unmatched. CDR3 nucleotide sequence: TGCGCCAGCAGCCGGACAGGGGGAGGAAACACCATATATTTT. Amino acid sequence: CASSRTGGGNTIYF.

The chain joins TRBV2 to TRBJ2-2; maybe TRBD2 (5 bases). The CDR3 contains 13 residues. CDR1 SNHLY and CDR2 FYNNEI come from the germline V gene. V was trimmed by 4 bases and J by 7 bases, leaving 10 bases between them. The CDR3 DNA reads as TGTGCCAGCAGTGCCCGGGAAGGCGGGGAGCTGTTTTTT. It specifies CASSAREGGELFF.

This clone was counted only a few times. The rearrangement links TRBV6-5 to TRBJ1-2; D is undetermined. The CDR3 spans 14 residues. In germline, CDR1 is MNHEY, CDR2 SVGAGI. V lost 7 bases, J lost 0 bases, and 12 bases lay in between. The CDR3 sequence is CASTTGPPNYGYTF. The DNA of the CDR3 is TGTGCCAGCACCACCGGGCCTCCTAACTATGGCTACACCTTC.

This chain connects TRBV6-5 to TRBJ2-2; the D is unclear. The V gene lost 6 bases and the J gene lost 4 bases, with 12 bases spanning the gap. The germline gives CDR1 MNHEY, CDR2 SVGAGI. This CDR3 spans 14 amino acids. In DNA form, the CDR3 reads TGTGCCAGCAGCCGATGGAGTAGCACCGGGGAGCTGTTTTTT. Its protein product is CASSRWSSTGELFF.

The rearrangement uses TRBV5-4 and TRBJ2-2; D uncertain. Germline CDR1 and CDR2: SGHNT and YYREEE (reference sequence). Trimming pared 1 base from V and 8 bases from J, leaving 9 bases between. The CDR3 sequence is 13 residues long. The CDR3, as DNA: TGTGCCAGCAGCTTGCAAAGGGCAGGGGAGCTGTTTTTT. It translates to CASSLQRAGELFF.

CDR3 nucleotide sequence: TGTGCCATCACCCTATCCGAGACCGCAAACTATGGCTACACCTTC. It codes for CAITLSETANYGYTF. The chain couples TRBV10-3 to TRBJ1-2; D gene uncertain. Germline CDR1 and CDR2: ENHRY and SYGVKD. Trimming removed 7 bases from V and 2 bases from J, with 17 bases in between. The CDR3 is 15 residues long.

This sequence joins TRBV5-1 and TRBJ2-5; TRBD2 agrees at 7 bases. The CDR3 contains 15 residues. J was trimmed by 2 bases and V by 4 bases; bases with no gene match: 8. Germline CDR1 is SGHRS and CDR2 is YFSETQ. The CDR3 DNA follows: TGCGCCAGCAGCCCCGGGTCTAGCGGACAAGAGACCCAGTACTTC. This gives the protein CASSPGSSGQETQYF.

The rearrangement uses TRBV10-3 and TRBJ2-1; 12 positions match TRBD2. The J segment lost 1 base and the V segment lost 3 bases, leaving 13 bases of the junction unmatched. The CDR3 is 20 amino acids. Germline V gene data show CDR1 as ENHRY and CDR2 as SYGVKD. The CDR3 protein is CAISDQTSGSSGVSYNEQFF. CDR3 nucleotide sequence: TGTGCCATCAGTGACCAGACTAGCGGGAGCTCCGGGGTATCCTACAATGAGCAGTTCTTC.

The rearrangement links TRBV11-2 to TRBJ1-2; D remains ambiguous. Trimming removed 2 bases from V and 0 bases from J, with 13 bases in between. Germline CDR1 is SGHAT and CDR2 is FQNNGV. The CDR3 consists of 16 residues. Here the CDR3 DNA reads TGTGCCAGCAGCTTAAACAAGATTACCTCTAACTATGGCTACACCTTC. This codes for CASSLNKITSNYGYTF.

A single count supports this clone. J is TRBJ2-2 and V is TRBV5-1; the D is unclear. Trimming left V 2 bases short and J 2 bases short, with 10 bases between. The V gene's germline CDR1 is SGHRS and CDR2 YFSETQ. This CDR3 has 15 amino acids. For the CDR3, the DNA is TGCGCCAGCAGCTTAAATTTCTTAAACACCGGGGAGCTGTTTTTT. This gives the protein CASSLNFLNTGELFF.

The chain recombines TRBV5-6 with TRBJ2-4; 11 positions agree with TRBD2. Per germline, CDR1 SGHDT and CDR2 YYEEEE. With V trimmed by 4 bases and J by 5 bases, 5 bases remained unmatched. CDR3 size: 15 residues. The chain's CDR3 is CASSPLGLAENIQYF. The CDR3 DNA sequence: TGTGCCAGCAGCCCCTTGGGACTAGCGGAAAACATTCAGTACTTC.

The chain links TRBV10-3 to TRBJ1-2, with a possible D match to TRBD1 (6 bases). CDR3 length: 12 amino acids. V was clipped by 9 bases and J by 0 bases, with 8 bases between them. In germline, CDR1 is ENHRY, CDR2 SYGVKD. CDR3 residues: CAIGTSNYGYTF. Here the CDR3 DNA reads TGTGCCATTGGGACATCTAACTATGGCTACACCTTC.

The chain employs TRBV5-5 and TRBJ2-3; a possible D gene is TRBD2 (5 bases). Germline V gene sequence: CDR1 SGHKS, CDR2 YYEKEE (reference sequence). Trimming removed 5 bases at V and 1 base at J, with 11 bases between. This CDR3 has 14 amino acids. The CDR3 here is CASSRLLGTDTQYF. Written as DNA, the CDR3 is TGTGCCAGCAGTCGACTATTAGGCACAGATACGCAGTATTTT. Drawing the rest from reference TRBV5-5 and TRBJ2-3, the complete variable domain is DAGVTQSPTHLIKTRGQQVTLRCSPISGHKSVSWYQQVLGQGPQFIFQYYEKEERGRGNFPDRFSARQFPNYSSELNVNALLLGDSALYLCASSRLLGTDTQYFGPGTRLTVL.

This clone was recorded once. The rearrangement uses TRBV14 and TRBJ2-5; tentatively, D is TRBD2 (6 bases). Germline values: CDR1 SGHDN, CDR2 FVKESK. The CDR3 runs to 14 residues. Trimming pared 2 bases from V and 7 bases from J, leaving 14 bases between. The CDR3 loop is CASSQFAGQGTQYF. CDR3 coding DNA: TGTGCCAGCAGCCAATTTGCGGGGCAGGGGACCCAGTACTTC.

Comments on this clone: At one boundary the junction diverges from the germline segment, which might be a read error. The V gene is TRBV5-1, the J gene TRBJ2-7; 11 positions agree with TRBD2. This CDR3 comprises 13 residues. Germline CDR1 is SGHRS and CDR2 is YFSETQ. The DNA of the CDR3 is TGCGCCAGCAGCCCAGAGGGGACTAGCGGAGGACACTTC. Translation gives CASSPEGTSGGHF.

The genes are TRBV7-9 and TRBJ2-3, with 10 bases matching TRBD2. Germline V CDR1 and CDR2: SEHNR, FQNEAQ (reference sequence). This CDR3 comprises 15 residues. Losses at the gene ends were 6 bases for V and 4 bases for J; bases not matched to a gene: 7. In DNA, the CDR3 is TGTGCCAGCAGTAATAGCGGGAGGATGCCAGATACGCAGTATTTT. Its translation is CASSNSGRMPDTQYF.

The rearrangement links TRBV9 to TRBJ2-3; weak D call: TRBD2 (5 bases). The V end was cut by 4 bases, the J end by 2 bases, with 14 bases between. Looked up from germline, CDR1 is SGDLS and CDR2 is YYNGEE. The length of the CDR3 is 15 residues. CDR3 sequence: CASSSRTFHTDTQYF. As DNA, the CDR3 is TGTGCCAGCAGCTCGAGGACTTTCCACACAGATACGCAGTATTTT.

V is TRBV5-6 and J is TRBJ2-2; D is uncertain. This CDR3 is built from 15 residues. Germline assignment: CDR1 SGHDT and CDR2 YYEEEE. Trimming cost V 3 bases and J 3 bases, with 12 bases left between them. The CDR3: CASSYQPGYTGELFF. The CDR3 DNA sequence: TGTGCCAGCAGCTACCAGCCGGGTTACACCGGGGAGCTGTTTTTT.

The chain links TRBV10-3 to TRBJ2-2; possible D gene TRBD1, 5 bases. The germline V and J ends were trimmed by 8 bases and 2 bases, with 9 bases remaining between them. The germline V gene has CDR1 ENHRY and CDR2 SYGVKD. This CDR3 contains 13 residues. The CDR3 loop reads CAISRGNTGELFF. CDR3 bases: TGTGCCATCTCTAGGGGCAACACCGGGGAGCTGTTTTTT.